This note documents a single TCR beta chain sequence. With 60 Vbeta and 13 Jbeta primers, the PCR was carried out. Libraries were prepared by immunoSEQ multiplex PCR; TCRdb keeps only in-frame clonotypes and omits some of them. The sample has 120,000 to 150,000 clones, 80% to 85% seen once; the top ten hold less than 2.5%. The entry originates in a study of cytomegalovirus exposure and HLA in healthy donors. Looked up from germline, CDR1 is LGHNA and CDR2 is YNFKEQ. Trimming removed 5 bases at V and 5 bases at J, with 16 bases between. CDR3 size: 14 residues. The chain links TRBV4-2 to TRBJ2-7, with a possible D match to TRBD1 (5 bases). The sequence was obtained from a boy aged 2 to 10 in good health and CMV-seronegative. Sequenced: PBMCs. CDR3 amino acids: CASSALGALDEQYF. CDR3 coding DNA: TGTGCCAGCAGCGCCCTAGGGGCTCTTGACGAGCAGTACTTC.